These 7 T cell receptor beta chains were all obtained from the same sample, sequenced in a study of T cells after somatic rescue of genetic block. The assay was immunoSEQ multiplex PCR, and TCRdb's table has in-frame clones only and misses some. This table has around 52,000 clones, about 96% appearing once. Sequences were obtained from peripheral blood mononuclear cells (PBMCs). The receptors were sampled from a child less than two years old.

The chain couples TRBV28 to TRBJ2-3, with TRBD2 identical over 11 bases. The V gene end was trimmed by 5 bases and the J gene end by 0 bases; junction bases not matched to a gene: 7. Germline V gene lookup returns CDR1 MDHEN and CDR2 SYDVKM. The CDR3 has 17 amino acids. The CDR3: CASSPQGLAESTDTQYF. The CDR3 DNA is TGTGCCAGCAGTCCCCAGGGACTAGCGGAGAGCACAGATACGCAGTATTTT.

The genes are TRBV10-3 and TRBJ2-2; 8 nucleotides match TRBD1. CDR3 length: 12 residues. Germline V gene data show CDR1 as ENHRY and CDR2 as SYGVKD. After removal of 10 bases from V and 4 bases from J, the junction contained 2 bases not matched to a gene. Written as DNA, the CDR3 is TGTGCCAACGACAGGGGCACCGGGGAGCTGTTTTTT. It specifies CANDRGTGELFF.

The chain uses TRBV27 and TRBJ2-7; D possibly corresponds to TRBD1 (6 bases). V was cut by 3 bases and J by 0 bases, with 6 bases left in between. Per the germline V gene, CDR1 is MNHEY and CDR2 is SMNVEV (reference sequence). This CDR3 comprises 13 residues. CDR3 bases: TGTGCCAGCAGTTTGACAGGCTCCTACGAGCAGTACTTC. Amino acid sequence: CASSLTGSYEQYF.

The chain uses TRBV7-2 and TRBJ2-2; D is undetermined. Per the germline V gene, CDR1 is SGHTA and CDR2 is FQGNSA. V lost 5 bases, J lost 6 bases, and 10 bases lay in between. The CDR3 has 13 amino acids. CDR3 nucleotides: TGTGCCAGCAGCCATTTTACCTCCGGGGAGCTGTTTTTT. Its protein is CASSHFTSGELFF.

This rearrangement joins TRBV4-1 to TRBJ2-1; D is ambiguous. Per the germline V gene, CDR1 is MGHRA and CDR2 is YSYEKL. The ends were cut back, 1 base at V and 3 bases at J, with 10 bases in the middle. This CDR3 has 15 residues. This CDR3 is CASSQVGRNYNEQFF. CDR3 in DNA: TGCGCCAGCAGCCAAGTAGGCAGAAACTACAATGAGCAGTTCTTC.

For this clone: A junction boundary mismatches the germline segment, possibly from a read error. The chain couples TRBV19 to TRBJ2-7; D ambiguous. The CDR3 sequence is 14 residues long. The germline V gene encodes CDR1 LNHDA and CDR2 SQIVND (reference sequence). CDR3 DNA: TGTGCCGGTAGTGCTAGTGGAAGCTCCTACGAGCAGTACTTC. It translates to CAGSASGSSYEQYF.

This chain uses TRBV7-2 with TRBJ2-7; 7 nucleotides line up with TRBD1. Germline loops: CDR1 SGHTA, CDR2 FQGNSA. V was clipped by 5 bases and J by 4 bases; unmatched bases: 5. The CDR3 loop spans 13 amino acids. CDR3 amino acids: CASSGRGWYEQYF. The CDR3 coding sequence is TGTGCCAGCAGCGGCAGGGGGTGGTACGAGCAGTACTTC.